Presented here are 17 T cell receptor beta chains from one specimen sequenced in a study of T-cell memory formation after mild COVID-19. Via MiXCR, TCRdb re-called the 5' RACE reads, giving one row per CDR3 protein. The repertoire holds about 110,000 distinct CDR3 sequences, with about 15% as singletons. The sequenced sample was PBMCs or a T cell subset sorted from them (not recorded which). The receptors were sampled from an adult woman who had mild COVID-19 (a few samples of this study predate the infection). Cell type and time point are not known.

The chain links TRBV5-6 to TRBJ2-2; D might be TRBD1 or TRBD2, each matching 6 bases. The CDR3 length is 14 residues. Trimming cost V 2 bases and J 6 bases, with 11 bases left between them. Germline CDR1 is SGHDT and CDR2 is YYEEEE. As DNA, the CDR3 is TGTGCCAGCAGCTTAAACAGGGACTCCGGGGAGCTGTTTTTT. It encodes CASSLNRDSGELFF.

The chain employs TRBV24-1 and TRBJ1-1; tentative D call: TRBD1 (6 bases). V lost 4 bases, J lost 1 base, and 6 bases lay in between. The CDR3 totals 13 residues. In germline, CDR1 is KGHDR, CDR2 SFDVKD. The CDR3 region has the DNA TGTGCCACCAGTGACAGGGGGAACACTGAAGCTTTCTTT. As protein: CATSDRGNTEAFF.

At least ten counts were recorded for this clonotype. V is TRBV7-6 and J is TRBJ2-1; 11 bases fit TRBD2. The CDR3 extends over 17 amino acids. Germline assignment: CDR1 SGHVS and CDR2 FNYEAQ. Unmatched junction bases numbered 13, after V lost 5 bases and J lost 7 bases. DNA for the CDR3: TGTGCCAGCAGCCCGAGCCCGACTAGCGGGACTCCAAATGAGCAGTTCTTC. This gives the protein CASSPSPTSGTPNEQFF.

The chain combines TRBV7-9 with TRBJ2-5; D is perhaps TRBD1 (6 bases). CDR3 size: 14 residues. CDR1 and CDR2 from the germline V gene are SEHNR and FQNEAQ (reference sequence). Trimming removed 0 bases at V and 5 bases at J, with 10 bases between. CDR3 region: CASSLAPGVETQYF. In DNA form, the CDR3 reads TGTGCCAGCAGCTTAGCACCAGGGGTGGAGACCCAGTACTTC.

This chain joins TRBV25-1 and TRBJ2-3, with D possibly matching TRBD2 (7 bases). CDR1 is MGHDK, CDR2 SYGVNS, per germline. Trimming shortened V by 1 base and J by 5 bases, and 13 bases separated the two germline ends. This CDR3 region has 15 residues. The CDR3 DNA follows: TGTGCCAGCAGTGAATGGGGGGGCGTTGGAGATACGCAGTATTTT. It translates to CASSEWGGVGDTQYF.

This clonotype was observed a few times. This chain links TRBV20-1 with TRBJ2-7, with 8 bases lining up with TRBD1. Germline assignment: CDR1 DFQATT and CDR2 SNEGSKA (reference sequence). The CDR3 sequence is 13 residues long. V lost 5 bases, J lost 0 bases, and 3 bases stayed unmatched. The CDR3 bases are TGCAGTGCTGGGGGACAGGCCTCCTACGAGCAGTACTTC. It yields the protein CSAGGQASYEQYF.

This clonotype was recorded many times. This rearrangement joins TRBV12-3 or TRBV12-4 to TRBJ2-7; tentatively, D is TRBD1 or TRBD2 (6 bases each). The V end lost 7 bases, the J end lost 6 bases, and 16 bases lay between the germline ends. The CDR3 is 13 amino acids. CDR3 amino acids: CASTEGGGPEQYF. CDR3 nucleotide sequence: TGTGCCAGCACCGAGGGGGGAGGTCCCGAGCAGTACTTC.

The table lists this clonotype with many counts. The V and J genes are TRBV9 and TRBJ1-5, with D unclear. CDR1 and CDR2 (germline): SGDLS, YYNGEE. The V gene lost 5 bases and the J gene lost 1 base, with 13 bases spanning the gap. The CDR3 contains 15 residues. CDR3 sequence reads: CASSPHGGSNQPQHF. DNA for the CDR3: TGTGCCAGCAGTCCACATGGAGGGAGCAATCAGCCCCAGCATTTT.

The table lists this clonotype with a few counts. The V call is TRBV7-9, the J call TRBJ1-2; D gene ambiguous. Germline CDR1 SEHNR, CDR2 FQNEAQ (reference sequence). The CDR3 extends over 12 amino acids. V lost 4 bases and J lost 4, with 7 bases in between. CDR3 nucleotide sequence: TGTGCCAGCAGCTCAGGTGTCTATGGCTACACCTTC. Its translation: CASSSGVYGYTF.

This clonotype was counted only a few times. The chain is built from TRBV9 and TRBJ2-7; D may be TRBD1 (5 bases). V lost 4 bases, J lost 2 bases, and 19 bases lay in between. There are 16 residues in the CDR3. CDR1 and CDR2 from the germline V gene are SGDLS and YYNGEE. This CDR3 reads CASSSPETGGAYEQYF. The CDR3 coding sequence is TGTGCCAGCAGCTCTCCAGAAACAGGTGGGGCCTACGAGCAGTACTTC.

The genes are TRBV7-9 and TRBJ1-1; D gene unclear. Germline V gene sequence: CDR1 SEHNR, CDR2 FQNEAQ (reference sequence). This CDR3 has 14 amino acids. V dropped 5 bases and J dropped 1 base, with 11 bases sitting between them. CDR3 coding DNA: TGTGCCAGCAGCCCCCCAAGGGCGAACACTGAAGCTTTCTTT. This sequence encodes CASSPPRANTEAFF.

CDR3 loop: CATLGGYGYTF. The CDR3 DNA reads TGTGCCACTCTGGGCGGGTATGGCTACACCTTC. The gene calls are TRBV2 and TRBJ1-2; D remains ambiguous. V was cut by 10 bases and J by 5 bases, with 11 bases left in between. The germline V gene encodes CDR1 SNHLY and CDR2 FYNNEI. CDR3 size: 11 residues.

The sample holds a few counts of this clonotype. The CDR3 nucleotides are TGTGCCAGCAGCCAAAGGCTAGCGGAGACCCAGTACTTC. Protein product: CASSQRLAETQYF. The chain carries TRBV4-2 and TRBJ2-5, with D perhaps matching TRBD2 (6 bases). CDR1 is LGHNA, CDR2 YNFKEQ, per germline. CDR3 length: 13 residues. With 2 bases removed from V and 5 bases from J, the gap between germline ends came to 9 bases.

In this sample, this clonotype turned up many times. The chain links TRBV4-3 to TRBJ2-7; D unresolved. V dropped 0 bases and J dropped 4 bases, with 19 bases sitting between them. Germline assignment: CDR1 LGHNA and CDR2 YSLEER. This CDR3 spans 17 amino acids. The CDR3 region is CASSQEKESHLLYEQYF. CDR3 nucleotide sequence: TGCGCCAGCAGCCAAGAAAAGGAGTCCCACTTGCTGTACGAGCAGTACTTC.

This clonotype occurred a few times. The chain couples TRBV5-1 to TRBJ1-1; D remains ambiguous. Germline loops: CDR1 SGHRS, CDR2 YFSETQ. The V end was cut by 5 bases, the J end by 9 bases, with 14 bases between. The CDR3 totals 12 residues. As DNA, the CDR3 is TGCGCCAGCAGGTCAACAGCTGAAAAAGCTTTCTTT. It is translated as CASRSTAEKAFF.

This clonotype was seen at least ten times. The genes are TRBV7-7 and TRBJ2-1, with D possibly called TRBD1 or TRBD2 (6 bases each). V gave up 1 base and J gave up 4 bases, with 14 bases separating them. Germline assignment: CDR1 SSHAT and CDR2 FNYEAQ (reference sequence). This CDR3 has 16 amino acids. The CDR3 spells CASSLGSQGTYNEQFF. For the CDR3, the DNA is TGTGCCAGCAGCTTAGGTTCGCAGGGGACTTACAATGAGCAGTTCTTC.

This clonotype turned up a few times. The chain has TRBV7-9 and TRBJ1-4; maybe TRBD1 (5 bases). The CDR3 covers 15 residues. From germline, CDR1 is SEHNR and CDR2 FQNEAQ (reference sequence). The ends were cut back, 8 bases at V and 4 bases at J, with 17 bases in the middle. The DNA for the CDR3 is TGTGCCAGCCCCGGACAAGATCCGGGTAATGAAAAACTGTTTTTT. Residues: CASPGQDPGNEKLFF.